This T cell receptor beta chain stems from a study of naive and memory T cell subsets. This CDR3 comprises 15 residues. Trimming at V came to 1 base and at J to 0 bases, leaving 2 bases not matched to a gene. The V gene's germline CDR1 is SGHRS and CDR2 YFSETQ. Four PCR rounds used nested alpha and beta constant region primers plus the SP2 primer. From the 5' RACE reads, TCRdb called clonotypes with MiXCR, one entry per CDR3 protein. The sample has about 48,000 distinct CDR3 sequences, approximately 4.5% seen once; the top ten hold about 0.8%. The library had UMIs added by 3' ligation of an oligonucleotide to TCR cDNA.

The origin of this receptor is a female donor in good health. The J gene is TRBJ2-3, the V gene TRBV5-1, with 7 nucleotides matching TRBD2. CDR3 protein: CASSLIAGSTDTQYF. The CDR3 bases are TGCGCCAGCAGCTTGATAGCGGGTAGCACAGATACGCAGTATTTT.